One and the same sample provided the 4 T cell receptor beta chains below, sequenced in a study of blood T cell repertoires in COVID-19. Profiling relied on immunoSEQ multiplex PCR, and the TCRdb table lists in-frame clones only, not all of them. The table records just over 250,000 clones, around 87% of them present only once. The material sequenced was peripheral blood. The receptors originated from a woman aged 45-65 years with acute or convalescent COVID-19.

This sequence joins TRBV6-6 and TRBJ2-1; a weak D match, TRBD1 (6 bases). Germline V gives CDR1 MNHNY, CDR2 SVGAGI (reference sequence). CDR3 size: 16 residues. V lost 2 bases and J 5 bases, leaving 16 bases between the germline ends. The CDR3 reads CASSYPPYRDDNEQFF. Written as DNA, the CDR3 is TGTGCCAGCAGTTACCCACCCTACAGGGATGACAATGAGCAGTTCTTC.

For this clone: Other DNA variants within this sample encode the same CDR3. The CDR3 protein is CASSSGYYGYTF. Here the CDR3 DNA reads TGTGCCAGCAGTTCGGGGTACTATGGCTACACCTTC. The V and J genes are TRBV28 and TRBJ1-2; D not certain. CDR1 is MDHEN, CDR2 SYDVKM, per germline. This CDR3 spans 12 amino acids. Trimming took 4 bases from V and 3 from J, leaving 6 bases between them.

The CDR3 bases are TGTGCCAGCAGCTATGGGACAGGGTTGGCGGCTTTCTTT. Protein product: CASSYGTGLAAFF. The gene calls are TRBV7-9 and TRBJ1-1, with 9 bases fitting TRBD1. The CDR3 runs to 13 residues. Germline V lookup: CDR1 SEHNR, CDR2 FQNEAQ (reference sequence). Trimming at V came to 4 bases and at J to 11 bases, leaving 8 bases not matched to a gene.

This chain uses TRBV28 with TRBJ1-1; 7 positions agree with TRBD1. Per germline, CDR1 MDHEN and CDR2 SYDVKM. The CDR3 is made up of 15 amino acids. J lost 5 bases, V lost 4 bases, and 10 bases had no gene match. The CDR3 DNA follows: TGTGCCAGCAGTTCCTACAGGGGCGGTATAACTGAAGCTTTCTTT. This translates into CASSSYRGGITEAFF.